Each of the 19 T cell receptor beta chains below was sequenced from the same sample in a study of response to subunit inactivated influenza vaccine. TCRdb ran MiXCR on the RT-PCR reads and lists one entry per CDR3 protein. The top ten clones hold around 10% of a sample with 450,000 to 700,000 distinct CDR3 sequences, about 14% of them seen once. The sample here was PBMCs from blood, taken 12 days after vaccination. All receptors derive from a man in his forties or fifties who received an inactivated influenza vaccine.

This clonotype was seen a handful of times. The junction and the germline gene differ at one end; a read error may be behind it. The chain uses TRBV11-2 and TRBJ2-1, with D perhaps matching TRBD1 (6 bases). Looked up from germline, CDR1 is SGHAT and CDR2 is FQNNGV. The CDR3 is 12 residues long. The CDR3 reads CASSLGGLWGLF. The CDR3 nucleotides are TGTGCCAGCAGCTTAGGTGGGCTTTGGGGGCTCTTC.

The rearrangement uses TRBV20-1 and TRBJ2-7; either TRBD1 or TRBD2 may supply D (5 bases each). Deletions cut 3 bases from V and 4 bases from J, with 13 bases between. This CDR3 contains 13 residues. The V gene's germline CDR1 is DFQATT and CDR2 SNEGSKA (reference sequence). The CDR3, as DNA: TGCAGTGCTAGCCGGGGACCAGATTACGAGCAGTACTTC. It yields the protein CSASRGPDYEQYF.

CDR3 nucleotide sequence: TGTGCCATCACCAAGACTAGCGGGAGTTTCAATGAGCAGTTCTTC. Translating gives CAITKTSGSFNEQFF. The genes are TRBV10-3 and TRBJ2-1; 12 bases fit TRBD2. CDR3 length: 15 amino acids. V dropped 7 bases and J dropped 6; count of bases not matched to a gene: 7. Germline CDR1 ENHRY, CDR2 SYGVKD.

This clonotype was detected only a few times. The chain joins TRBV12-3 or TRBV12-4 to TRBJ2-2; no clear D gene. V was trimmed by 3 bases and J by 7 bases, leaving 12 bases between them. The CDR3 sequence is 14 residues long. The DNA for the CDR3 is TGTGCCAGCAGTTTGGTTACGGGTAACGGGGAGCTGTTTTTT. It is translated as CASSLVTGNGELFF.

This clonotype was seen only a few times. The CDR3 sequence is CASRTSGRAVNEQFF. DNA of the CDR3: TGTGCCAGCAGAACTAGCGGGAGGGCCGTCAATGAGCAGTTCTTC. This chain uses TRBV6-2 or TRBV6-3 with TRBJ2-1; 13 bases align to TRBD2. CDR1 MNHEY and CDR2 SVGEGT come from the germline V gene. The CDR3 is 15 residues long. Trimming cost V 6 bases and J 6 bases; bases outside gene matches: 5.

At least ten counts were recorded for this clonotype. V and J are TRBV29-1 and TRBJ1-1; 10 nucleotides match TRBD1. This CDR3 is built from 13 residues. The germline gives CDR1 SQVTM, CDR2 ANQGSEA. The V and J ends lost 7 bases and 1 base, in that order; junction bases with no gene match: 3. The CDR3 loop reads CSAWTGGNTEAFF. The DNA for the CDR3 is TGCAGCGCTTGGACAGGGGGGAACACTGAAGCTTTCTTT.

This clonotype has at least ten counts. The chain employs TRBV7-2 and TRBJ2-7, with 11 positions matching TRBD2. This CDR3 region has 15 residues. Germline trimming cut 4 bases from V and 8 bases from J; bases unmatched to any gene: 10. Per germline, CDR1 SGHTA and CDR2 FQGNSA. The CDR3 is CASSYPSGRSTQQYF. DNA for the CDR3: TGTGCCAGCAGCTACCCTAGCGGGAGGAGTACGCAGCAGTACTTC.

This clonotype came up a few times. The CDR3 sequence: CASSQLGRREKLFF. The CDR3 nucleotides are TGCGCCAGCAGCCAACTAGGCAGGCGTGAAAAACTGTTTTTT. This chain joins TRBV4-3 and TRBJ1-4; unclear D gene. CDR3 size: 14 residues. Trimming took 2 bases from V and 7 from J, leaving 11 bases between them. The germline V gene has CDR1 LGHNA and CDR2 YSLEER.

This clonotype was counted between two and nine times. For the CDR3, the DNA is TGTGCCAGCTCACCCAGGGGCGGGGCCCCCTCCTACAATGAGCAGTTCTTC. Translation gives CASSPRGGAPSYNEQFF. The rearrangement uses TRBV18 and TRBJ2-1; possibly TRBD1 or TRBD2 for D (6 bases each). The CDR3 is 17 residues long. V shed 3 bases and J shed 0 bases, with 15 bases lying between them. Germline V gene sequence: CDR1 KGHSH, CDR2 LQKENI.

This chain joins TRBV7-9 and TRBJ2-5, with 12 bases fitting TRBD2. V gave up 8 bases and J gave up 5 bases; unmatched junction bases: 9. Germline lookup yields CDR1 SEHNR and CDR2 FQNEAQ (reference sequence). The CDR3 has 15 amino acids. The CDR3: CASAPSGGVLETQYF. In nucleotides, the CDR3 is TGTGCCAGCGCACCTAGCGGGGGGGTTTTGGAGACCCAGTACTTC.

This clonotype was detected many times. The V gene is TRBV5-5, the J gene TRBJ1-4; D uncertain. Germline V gives CDR1 SGHKS, CDR2 YYEKEE (reference sequence). There are 16 residues in the CDR3. V shed 4 bases and J shed 3 bases, with 16 bases lying between them. The CDR3: CASSANPRAANEKLFF. The CDR3 bases are TGTGCCAGCAGCGCTAATCCTCGGGCGGCTAATGAAAAACTGTTTTTT.

The chain recombines TRBV30 with TRBJ1-2; 9 positions match TRBD1. This CDR3 region has 13 residues. The trim removed 3 bases at V and 6 bases at J, leaving 5 bases unmatched. Germline assignment: CDR1 GTSNPN and CDR2 SVGIG (reference sequence). CDR3 region: CAWSRQGDNGYTF. The CDR3 nucleotides read TGTGCCTGGAGCAGACAGGGGGACAATGGCTACACCTTC. The whole variable domain, filled in from reference TRBV30 and TRBJ1-2, reads SQTIHQWPATLVQPVGSPLSLECTVEGTSNPNLYWYRQAAGRGLQLLFYSVGIGQISSEVPQNLSASRPQDRQFILSSKKLLLSDSGFYLCAWSRQGDNGYTFGSGTRLTVV.

This clonotype was detected a few times. V usage is TRBV19 and J usage is TRBJ2-7; 10 bases are shared with TRBD1. This CDR3 contains 16 residues. Germline assignment: CDR1 LNHDA and CDR2 SQIVND (reference sequence). V lost 4 bases, J lost 6 bases, and 12 bases stayed unmatched. The CDR3 sequence is CASSTRRDRGTPEQYF. DNA for the CDR3: TGTGCCAGTAGTACACGCCGGGACAGGGGTACGCCCGAGCAGTACTTC.

This clonotype was observed a handful of times. V gene TRBV6-1 combines with J gene TRBJ1-6; 8 nucleotides line up with TRBD1. Trimming cost V 5 bases and J 9 bases; bases outside gene matches: 15. This CDR3 region has 17 residues. The germline CDR1 and CDR2 sequences are MNHNS and SASEGT. DNA for the CDR3: TGTGCCAGCAGTAAAAAAGCAACGCAGGGGGCAGGTTCACCCCTCCACTTT. Translated, it gives CASSKKATQGAGSPLHF.

The V call is TRBV5-5, the J call TRBJ1-2; no reliable D call. CDR3 length: 14 residues. V was clipped by 5 bases and J by 2 bases, with 13 bases between them. CDR1 SGHKS and CDR2 YYEKEE come from the germline V gene (reference sequence). Here the CDR3 DNA reads TGTGCCAGCAGTCCCGGCGCACTGAACTATGGCTACACCTTC. It codes for CASSPGALNYGYTF.

In its sample, this clonotype was seen a few times. The rearrangement joins TRBV6-5 to TRBJ2-7, with TRBD1 matching 9 bases. J was trimmed by 6 bases and V by 2 bases; bases with no gene match: 11. This CDR3 has 16 amino acids. Germline V gives CDR1 MNHEY, CDR2 SVGAGI. CDR3 amino acids: CASSYRLTGQGLEQYF. CDR3 nucleotide sequence: TGTGCCAGCAGTTACCGACTAACCGGACAGGGGCTCGAGCAGTACTTC.

This clonotype appeared a few times. V gene TRBV7-2 combines with J gene TRBJ2-7, with 9 bases lining up with TRBD2. The V gene's germline CDR1 is SGHTA and CDR2 FQGNSA. The V segment lost 2 bases and the J segment 2 bases; nucleotides outside the gene matches: 7. The CDR3 totals 16 residues. CDR3: CASSLSATSGTYEQYF. The CDR3 coding sequence is TGTGCCAGCAGCTTAAGTGCGACTAGCGGAACCTACGAGCAGTACTTC. The whole variable domain, filled in from reference TRBV7-2 and TRBJ2-7, reads GAGVSQSPSNKVTEKGKDVELRCDPISGHTALYWYRQSLGQGLEFLIYFQGNSAPDKSGLPSDRFSAERTGGSVSTLTIQRTQQEDSAVYLCASSLSATSGTYEQYFGPGTRLTVT.

This sequence joins TRBV9 and TRBJ2-7, with D tentatively TRBD2 (5 bases). Looked up from germline, CDR1 is SGDLS and CDR2 is YYNGEE. The germline V and J ends were trimmed by 2 bases and 3 bases, with 9 bases remaining between them. The CDR3 contains 13 residues. The CDR3 is CASSVIRDYEQYF. The DNA of the CDR3 is TGTGCCAGCAGCGTGATACGGGACTACGAGCAGTACTTC.

The chain employs TRBV12-3 or TRBV12-4 and TRBJ1-1; D is undetermined. V lost 7 bases, J lost 1 base, and 10 bases lay in between. This CDR3 region has 13 residues. The CDR3 nucleotides read TGTGCCAGCAATAAACGCGAGAACACTGAAGCTTTCTTT. Translation gives CASNKRENTEAFF.